This T cell receptor beta chain was obtained from a study of blood T cell repertoires in COVID-19. The repertoire was sequenced with immunoSEQ multiplex PCR; TCRdb's copy has only in-frame clones and lacks some. Counted here are roughly 220,000 clones, 84% occurring once; the ten biggest clones make up more than 1.2%. This CDR3 has 12 residues. CDR1 is MDHEN and CDR2 is SYDVKM in the germline V gene. Trimming cost V 5 bases and J 5 bases, with 9 bases left between them. Sequences were obtained from peripheral blood. This chain connects TRBV28 to TRBJ1-2, with D unclear. The sequence came from a middle-aged woman who had recovered from COVID-19. The CDR3 nucleotides are TGTGCCAGCAGTCGCGCAACGTATGGCTACACCTTC. Protein product: CASSRATYGYTF.